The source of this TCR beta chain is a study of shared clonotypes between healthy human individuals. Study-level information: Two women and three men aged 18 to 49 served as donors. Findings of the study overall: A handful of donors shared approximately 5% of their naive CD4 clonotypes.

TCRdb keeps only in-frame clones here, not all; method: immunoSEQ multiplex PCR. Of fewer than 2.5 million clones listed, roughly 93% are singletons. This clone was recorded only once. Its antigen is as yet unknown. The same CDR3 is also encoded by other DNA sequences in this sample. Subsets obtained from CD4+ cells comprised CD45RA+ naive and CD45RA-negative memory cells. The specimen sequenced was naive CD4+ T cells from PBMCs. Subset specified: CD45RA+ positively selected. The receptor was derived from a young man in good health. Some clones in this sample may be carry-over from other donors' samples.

The CDR3 DNA follows: TGTGCCAGCAGGGCCGGGACAGCCTACGAGCAGTACTTC. It encodes CASRAGTAYEQYF. The chain recombines TRBV2 with TRBJ2-7, with 7 bases matching TRBD1. Germline V gene data show CDR1 as SNHLY and CDR2 as FYNNEI. The CDR3 consists of 13 residues. V lost 6 bases and J lost 2; bases outside the gene matches: 4.